This T cell receptor (beta chain) was sequenced during a study of shared clonotypes between healthy human individuals. As handled by the study authors: ImmunoSEQ yielded junction-only sequences lacking quality scores, so filtering differed. Repertoires were generated with immunoSEQ multiplex PCR, while TCRdb's copy carries only in-frame clones and drops some. The V and J calls and the clone size are those of that table, but D and trimming were determined from the DNA. The profile shows about 640,000 clones, 55% to 75% of them singletons. Whole-study results and caveats: Having only a few donors restricted how much genetic and exposure-history diversity was captured. Only blood samples were collected, and tissue repertoires likely differ. A few donors had roughly 5% of their naive CD4 clonotypes in common.

The CDR3 is 15 residues long. J lost 4 bases, V lost 7 bases, and 11 bases had no gene match. Germline V CDR1 and CDR2: SGHNT, YYREEE (reference sequence). To note about this clone: Its antigen is not identified.

The TCR sequence derives from a woman aged 30 to 39 in good health. Specimen: memory CD4+ T cells sorted from blood. Documented subset: CD45RA-negative fraction. This rearrangement joins TRBV5-4 to TRBJ2-7; 10 positions match TRBD1. The DNA for the CDR3 is TGTGCCAGCTCCCCAGCCGGACAGGGGGGATACGAGCAGTACTTC. This sequence encodes CASSPAGQGGYEQYF.